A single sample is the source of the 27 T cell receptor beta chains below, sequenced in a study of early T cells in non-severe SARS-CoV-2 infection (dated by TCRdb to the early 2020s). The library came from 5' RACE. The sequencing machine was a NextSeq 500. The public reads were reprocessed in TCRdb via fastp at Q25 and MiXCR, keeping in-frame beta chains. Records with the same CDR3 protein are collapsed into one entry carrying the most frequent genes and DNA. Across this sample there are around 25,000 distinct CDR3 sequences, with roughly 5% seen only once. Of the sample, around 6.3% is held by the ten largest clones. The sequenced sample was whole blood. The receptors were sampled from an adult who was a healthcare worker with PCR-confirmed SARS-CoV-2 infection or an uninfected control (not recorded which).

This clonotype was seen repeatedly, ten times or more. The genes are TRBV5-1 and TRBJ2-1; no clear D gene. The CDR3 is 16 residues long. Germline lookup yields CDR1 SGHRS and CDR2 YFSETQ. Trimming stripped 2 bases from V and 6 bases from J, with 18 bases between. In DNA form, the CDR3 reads TGCGCCAGCAGCTTAGGGCTCGGAGTCACGGGCAATGAGCAGTTCTTC. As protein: CASSLGLGVTGNEQFF.

CDR3 nucleotide sequence: TGTGCCAGCAGTGGGCAGAAGACTCCTAACCGTAACTATGGCTACACCTTC. Encoded protein: CASSGQKTPNRNYGYTF. V gene TRBV2 combines with J gene TRBJ1-2, with D hard to call. The CDR3 is made up of 17 amino acids. V dropped 4 bases and J dropped 1 base, with 19 bases sitting between them. Germline V gene sequence: CDR1 SNHLY, CDR2 FYNNEI. Using reference TRBV2 and TRBJ1-2 for the parts outside the CDR3, the full variable domain is EPEVTQTPSHQVTQMGQEVILRCVPISNHLYFYWYRQILGQKVEFLVSFYNNEISEKSEIFDDQFSVERPDGSNFTLKIRSTKLEDSAMYFCASSGQKTPNRNYGYTFGSGTRLTVV.

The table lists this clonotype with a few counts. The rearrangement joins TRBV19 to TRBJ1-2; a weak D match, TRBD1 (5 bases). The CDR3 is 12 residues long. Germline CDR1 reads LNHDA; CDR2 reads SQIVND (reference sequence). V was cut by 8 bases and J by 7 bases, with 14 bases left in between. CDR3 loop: CASYGAASGYTF. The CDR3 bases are TGTGCCAGTTACGGGGCAGCCAGTGGCTACACCTTC.

CDR3 nucleotides: TGCGCCAGCAGCCAGGACAGGGCGGCGAAGACCCAGTACTTC. It translates to CASSQDRAAKTQYF. The rearrangement uses TRBV4-1 and TRBJ2-5, with 8 bases identical to TRBD1. The CDR3 sequence is 14 residues long. Trimming removed 3 bases from V and 6 bases from J; junction bases left unmatched: 6. Germline V gives CDR1 MGHRA, CDR2 YSYEKL.

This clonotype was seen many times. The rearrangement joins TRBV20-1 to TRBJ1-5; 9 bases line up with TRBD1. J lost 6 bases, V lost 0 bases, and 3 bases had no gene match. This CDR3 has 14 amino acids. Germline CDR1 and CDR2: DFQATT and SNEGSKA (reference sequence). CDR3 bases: TGCAGTGCTAGAGAGGGACAGGGCGGTCAGCCCCAGCATTTT. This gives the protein CSAREGQGGQPQHF.

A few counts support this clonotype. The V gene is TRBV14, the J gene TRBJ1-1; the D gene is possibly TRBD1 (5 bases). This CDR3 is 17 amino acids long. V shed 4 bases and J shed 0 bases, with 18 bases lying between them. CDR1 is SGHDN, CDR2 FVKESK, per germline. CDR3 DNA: TGTGCCAGCAGCCCCTGGAAGGGACGGATGCTGAACACTGAAGCTTTCTTT. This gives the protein CASSPWKGRMLNTEAFF. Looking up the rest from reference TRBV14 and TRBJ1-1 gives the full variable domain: EAGVTQFPSHSVIEKGQTVTLRCDPISGHDNLYWYRRVMGKEIKFLLHFVKESKQDESGMPNNRFLAERTGGTYSTLKVQPAELEDSGVYFCASSPWKGRMLNTEAFFGQGTRLTVV.

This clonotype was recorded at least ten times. CDR3 sequence: CASSRGTSWNTDTQYF. The CDR3 bases are TGTGCCAGCAGTCGCGGGACTAGCTGGAACACAGATACGCAGTATTTT. V and J are TRBV28 and TRBJ2-3; 9 bases are shared with TRBD2. The germline V gene encodes CDR1 MDHEN and CDR2 SYDVKM. J was trimmed by 2 bases and V by 5 bases; bases with no gene match: 8. This CDR3 comprises 16 residues. The entire variable domain, with the rest obtained from reference TRBV28 and TRBJ2-3, is as follows: DVKVTQSSRYLVKRTGEKVFLECVQDMDHENMFWYRQDPGLGLRLIYFSYDVKMKEKGDIPEGYSVSREKKERFSLILESASTNQTSMYLCASSRGTSWNTDTQYFGPGTRLTVL.

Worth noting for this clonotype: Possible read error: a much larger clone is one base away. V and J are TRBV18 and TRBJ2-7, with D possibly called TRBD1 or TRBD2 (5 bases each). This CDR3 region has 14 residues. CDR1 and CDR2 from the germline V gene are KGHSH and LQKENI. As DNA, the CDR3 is TGTACCAGCTCACCCGGAGGAACAGGCGTCGAGCAGTACTTC. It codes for CTSSPGGTGVEQYF.

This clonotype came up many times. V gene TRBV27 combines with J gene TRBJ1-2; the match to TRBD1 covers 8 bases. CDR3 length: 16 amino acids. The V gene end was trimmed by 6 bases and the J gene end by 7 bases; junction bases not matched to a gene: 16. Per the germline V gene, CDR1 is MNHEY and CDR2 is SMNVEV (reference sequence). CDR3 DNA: TGTGCCAGCAGCCGGGGACAGGCGCCGCGGTTCGGTGGCTACACCTTC. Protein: CASSRGQAPRFGGYTF.

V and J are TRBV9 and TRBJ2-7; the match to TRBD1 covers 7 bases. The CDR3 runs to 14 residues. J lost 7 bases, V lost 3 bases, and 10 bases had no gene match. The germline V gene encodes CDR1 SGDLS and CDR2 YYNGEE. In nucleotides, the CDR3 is TGTGCCAGCAGCGCCGGGACAGCCCCTTGGGAGCAGTACTTC. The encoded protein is CASSAGTAPWEQYF.

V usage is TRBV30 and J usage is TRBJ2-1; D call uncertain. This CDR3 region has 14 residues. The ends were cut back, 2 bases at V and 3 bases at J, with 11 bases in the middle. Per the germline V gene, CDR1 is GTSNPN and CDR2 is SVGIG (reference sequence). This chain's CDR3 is CAWSRLALYNEQFF. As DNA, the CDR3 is TGTGCCTGGAGTCGACTGGCCCTCTACAATGAGCAGTTCTTC.

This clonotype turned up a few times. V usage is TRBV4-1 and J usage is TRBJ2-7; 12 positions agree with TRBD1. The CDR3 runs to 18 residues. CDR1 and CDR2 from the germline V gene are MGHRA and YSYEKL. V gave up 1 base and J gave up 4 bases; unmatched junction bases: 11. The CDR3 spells CASSQVLVPGQGAYEQYF. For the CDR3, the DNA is TGCGCCAGCAGCCAAGTACTTGTCCCGGGACAGGGGGCATACGAGCAGTACTTC.

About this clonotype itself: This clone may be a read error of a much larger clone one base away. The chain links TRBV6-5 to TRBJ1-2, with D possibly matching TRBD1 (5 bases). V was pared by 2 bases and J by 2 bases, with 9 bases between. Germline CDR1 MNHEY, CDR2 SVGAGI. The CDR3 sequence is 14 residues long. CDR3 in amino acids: CASSYGDGNYGYTF. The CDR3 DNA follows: TGTGCCAGCAGTTACGGGGACGGAAACTATGGCTACACCTTC.

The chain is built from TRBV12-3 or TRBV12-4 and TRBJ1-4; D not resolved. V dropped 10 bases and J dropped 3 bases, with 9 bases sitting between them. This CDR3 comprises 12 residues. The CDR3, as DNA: TGTGCCACCCATGGAGCTAATGAAAAACTGTTTTTT. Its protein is CATHGANEKLFF.

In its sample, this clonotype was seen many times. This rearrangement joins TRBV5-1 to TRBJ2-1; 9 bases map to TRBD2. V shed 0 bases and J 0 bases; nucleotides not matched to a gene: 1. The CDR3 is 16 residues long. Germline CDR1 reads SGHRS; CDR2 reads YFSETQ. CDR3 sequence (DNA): TGCGCCAGCAGCTTGGTACTAGCGGGCTCCTACAATGAGCAGTTCTTC. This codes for CASSLVLAGSYNEQFF.

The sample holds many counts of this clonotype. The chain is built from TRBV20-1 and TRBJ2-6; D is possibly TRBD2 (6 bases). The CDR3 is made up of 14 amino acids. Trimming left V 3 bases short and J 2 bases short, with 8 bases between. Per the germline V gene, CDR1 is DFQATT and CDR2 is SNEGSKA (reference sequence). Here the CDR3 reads CSASRGTGANVLTF. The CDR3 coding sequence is TGCAGTGCTAGCCGGGGGACTGGGGCCAACGTCCTGACTTTC.

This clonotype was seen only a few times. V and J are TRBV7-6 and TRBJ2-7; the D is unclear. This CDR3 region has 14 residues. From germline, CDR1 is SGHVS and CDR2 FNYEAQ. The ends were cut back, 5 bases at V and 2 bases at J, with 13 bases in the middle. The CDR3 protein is CASSASHTPYEQYF. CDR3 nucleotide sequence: TGTGCCAGCAGCGCATCTCACACTCCCTACGAGCAGTACTTC.

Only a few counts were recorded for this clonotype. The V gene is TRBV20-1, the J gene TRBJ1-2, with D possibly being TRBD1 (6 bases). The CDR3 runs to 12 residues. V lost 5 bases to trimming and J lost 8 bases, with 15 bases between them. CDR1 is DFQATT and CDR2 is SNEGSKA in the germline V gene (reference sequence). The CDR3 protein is CSADLQGEGYTF. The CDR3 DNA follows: TGCAGTGCTGACTTACAGGGAGAAGGCTACACCTTC.

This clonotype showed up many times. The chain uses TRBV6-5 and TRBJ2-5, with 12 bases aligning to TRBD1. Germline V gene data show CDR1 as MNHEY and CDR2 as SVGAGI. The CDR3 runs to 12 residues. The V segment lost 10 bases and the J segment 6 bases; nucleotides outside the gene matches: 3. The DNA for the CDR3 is TGTGCCACCCGGGACAGGGGGCAGACCCAGTACTTC. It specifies CATRDRGQTQYF.

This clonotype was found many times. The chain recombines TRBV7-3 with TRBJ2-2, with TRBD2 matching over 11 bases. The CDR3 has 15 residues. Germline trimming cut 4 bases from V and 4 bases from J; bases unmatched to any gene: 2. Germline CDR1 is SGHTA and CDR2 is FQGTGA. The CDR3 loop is CASSWGLAVTGELFF. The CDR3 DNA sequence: TGTGCCAGCAGCTGGGGACTAGCGGTCACCGGGGAGCTGTTTTTT.

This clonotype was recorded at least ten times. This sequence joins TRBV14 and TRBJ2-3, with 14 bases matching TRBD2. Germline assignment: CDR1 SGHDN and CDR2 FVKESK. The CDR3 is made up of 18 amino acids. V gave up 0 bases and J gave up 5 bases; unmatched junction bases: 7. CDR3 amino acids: CASSQDQEGTSGGDTQYF. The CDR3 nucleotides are TGTGCCAGCAGCCAAGATCAGGAGGGGACTAGCGGGGGAGATACGCAGTATTTT.

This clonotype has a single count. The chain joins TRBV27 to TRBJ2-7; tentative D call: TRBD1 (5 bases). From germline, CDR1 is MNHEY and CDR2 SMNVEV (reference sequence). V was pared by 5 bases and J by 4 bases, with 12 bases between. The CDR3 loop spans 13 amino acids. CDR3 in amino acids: CASSPQVSYEQYF. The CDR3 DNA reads TGTGCCAGCAGTCCACAGGTATCTTACGAGCAGTACTTC.

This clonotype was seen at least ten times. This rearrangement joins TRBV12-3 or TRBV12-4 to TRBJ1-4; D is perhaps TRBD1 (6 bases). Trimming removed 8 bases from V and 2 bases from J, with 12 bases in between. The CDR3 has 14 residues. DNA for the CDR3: TGTGCCAGCGTCCGGGGGGCGACTAATGAAAAACTGTTTTTT. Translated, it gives CASVRGATNEKLFF.

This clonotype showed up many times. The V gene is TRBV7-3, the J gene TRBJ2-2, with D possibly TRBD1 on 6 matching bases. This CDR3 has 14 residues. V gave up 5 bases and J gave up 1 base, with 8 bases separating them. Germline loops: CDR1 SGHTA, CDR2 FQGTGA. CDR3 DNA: TGTGCCAGCAGCCGGACAGTGAACACCGGGGAGCTGTTTTTT. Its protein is CASSRTVNTGELFF.

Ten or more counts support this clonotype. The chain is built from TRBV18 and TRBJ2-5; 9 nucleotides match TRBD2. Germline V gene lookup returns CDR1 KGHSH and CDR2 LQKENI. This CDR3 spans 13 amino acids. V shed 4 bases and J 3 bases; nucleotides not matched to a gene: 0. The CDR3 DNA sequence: TGTGCCAGCTCACGACTAGCGGAAGAGACCCAGTACTTC. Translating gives CASSRLAEETQYF.

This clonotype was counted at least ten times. The CDR3 here is CAWEGVLTEAFF. The CDR3, as DNA: TGTGCCTGGGAGGGGGTATTGACTGAAGCTTTCTTT. The V and J genes are TRBV30 and TRBJ1-1, with D perhaps TRBD1 (6 bases). Germline values: CDR1 GTSNPN, CDR2 SVGIG (reference sequence). Trimming removed 5 bases at V and 5 bases at J, with 12 bases between. The CDR3 sequence is 12 residues long.

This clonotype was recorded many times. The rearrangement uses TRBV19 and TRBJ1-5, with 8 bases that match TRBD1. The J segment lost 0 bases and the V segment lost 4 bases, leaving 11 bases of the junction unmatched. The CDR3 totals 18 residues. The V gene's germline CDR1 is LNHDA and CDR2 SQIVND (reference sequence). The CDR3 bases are TGTGCCAGTAGTACCCTCGGACAGGGAAGGAATAGCAATCAGCCCCAGCATTTT. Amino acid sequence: CASSTLGQGRNSNQPQHF.